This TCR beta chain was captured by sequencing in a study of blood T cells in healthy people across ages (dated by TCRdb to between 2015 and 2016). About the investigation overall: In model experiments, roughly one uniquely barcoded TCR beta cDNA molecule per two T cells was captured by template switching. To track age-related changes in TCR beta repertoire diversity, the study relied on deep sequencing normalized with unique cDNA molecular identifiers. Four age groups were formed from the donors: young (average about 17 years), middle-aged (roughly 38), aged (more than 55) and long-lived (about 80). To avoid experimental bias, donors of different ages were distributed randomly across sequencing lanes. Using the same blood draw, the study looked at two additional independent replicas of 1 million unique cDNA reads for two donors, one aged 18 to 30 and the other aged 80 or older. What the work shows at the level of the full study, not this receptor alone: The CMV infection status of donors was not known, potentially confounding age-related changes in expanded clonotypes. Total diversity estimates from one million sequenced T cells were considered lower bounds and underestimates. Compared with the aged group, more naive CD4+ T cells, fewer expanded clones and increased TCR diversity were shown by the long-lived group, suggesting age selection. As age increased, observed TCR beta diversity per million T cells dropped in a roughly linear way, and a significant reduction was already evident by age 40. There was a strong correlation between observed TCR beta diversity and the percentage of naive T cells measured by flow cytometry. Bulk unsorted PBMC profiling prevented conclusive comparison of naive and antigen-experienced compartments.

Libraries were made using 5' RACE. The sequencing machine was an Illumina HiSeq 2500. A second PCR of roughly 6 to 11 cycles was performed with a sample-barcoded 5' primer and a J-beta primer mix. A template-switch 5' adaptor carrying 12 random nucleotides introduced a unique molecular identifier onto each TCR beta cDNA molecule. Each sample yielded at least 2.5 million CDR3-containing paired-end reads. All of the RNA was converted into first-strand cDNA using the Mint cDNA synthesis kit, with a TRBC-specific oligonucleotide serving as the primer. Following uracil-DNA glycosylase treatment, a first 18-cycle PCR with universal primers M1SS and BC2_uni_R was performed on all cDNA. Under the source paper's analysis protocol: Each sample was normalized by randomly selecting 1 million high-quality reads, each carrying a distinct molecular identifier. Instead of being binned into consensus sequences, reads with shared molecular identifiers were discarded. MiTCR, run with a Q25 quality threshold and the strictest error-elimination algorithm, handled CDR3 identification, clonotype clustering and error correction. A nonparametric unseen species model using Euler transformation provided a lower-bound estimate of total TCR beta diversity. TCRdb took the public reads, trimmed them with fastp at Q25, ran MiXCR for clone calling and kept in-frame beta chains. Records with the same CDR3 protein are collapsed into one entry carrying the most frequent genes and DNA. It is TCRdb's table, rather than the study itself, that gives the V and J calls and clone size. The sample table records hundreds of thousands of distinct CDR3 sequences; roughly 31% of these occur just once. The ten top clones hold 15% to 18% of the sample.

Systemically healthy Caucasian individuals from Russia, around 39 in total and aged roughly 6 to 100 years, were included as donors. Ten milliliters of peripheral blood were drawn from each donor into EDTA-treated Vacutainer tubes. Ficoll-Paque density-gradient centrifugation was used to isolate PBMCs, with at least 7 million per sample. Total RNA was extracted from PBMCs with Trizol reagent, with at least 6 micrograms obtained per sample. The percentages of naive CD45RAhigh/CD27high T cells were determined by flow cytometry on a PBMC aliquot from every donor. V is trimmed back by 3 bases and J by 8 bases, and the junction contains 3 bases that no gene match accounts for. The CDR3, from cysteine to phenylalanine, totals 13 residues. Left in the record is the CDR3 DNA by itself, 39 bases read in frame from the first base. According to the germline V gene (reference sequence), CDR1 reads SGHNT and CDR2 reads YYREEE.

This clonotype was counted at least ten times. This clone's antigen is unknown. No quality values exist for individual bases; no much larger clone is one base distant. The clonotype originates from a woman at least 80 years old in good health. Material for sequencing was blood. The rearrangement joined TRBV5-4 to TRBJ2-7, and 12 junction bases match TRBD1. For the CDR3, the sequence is CASSSGQGAQQYF. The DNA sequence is TGTGCCAGCAGCTCGGGACAGGGGGCGCAGCAGTACTTC.